The clone carrying this T cell receptor (beta chain) was seen only a few times. What it binds is unknown. This record belongs to a study of post-analysis software for immune sequencing data. Study details: Relapsing-remitting, secondary progressive and progressive-relapsing courses of multiple sclerosis were included.

Unique molecular identifiers had been added to the TCR beta cDNA libraries. Around 500,000 cDNA molecules came from roughly 1 to 10 million T cells. TCRdb reprocessed the PCR reads via MiXCR and lists one record per CDR3 protein. The table has more than 450,000 distinct CDR3 sequences, 44% seen once. Germline V CDR1 and CDR2: SGHRS, YFSETQ. The CDR3 extends over 14 amino acids. With 0 bases removed from V and 3 bases from J, the gap between germline ends came to 4 bases. Findings of the study overall: About five TRBV segments occurring more often in patients than controls included TRBV5-6, TRBV5-1 and TRBV20-1. Patients with multiple sclerosis recorded significantly lower normalized Chao1 diversity than controls, the study found. Samples from a shared batch, those prepared together, strongly co-clustered by F measure.

The sequence was obtained from a girl between 10 and 17 years old with multiple sclerosis. The V and J genes are TRBV5-1 and TRBJ2-6; no definite D call. Sequences were obtained from blood. This chain's CDR3 is CASSLEDGANVLTF. As DNA, the CDR3 is TGCGCCAGCAGCTTGGAAGATGGGGCCAACGTCCTGACTTTC.